The following is a TCR beta chain sequence with its context. The CDR3 contains 16 residues. The V segment lost 1 base and the J segment 1 base; nucleotides outside the gene matches: 5. The germline gives CDR1 LGHDT, CDR2 YNNKEL (reference sequence). This record comes from a study of T-cell reconstitution after alpha-beta-depleted transplantation in children. Construction of the TCRbeta library involved unique molecular identifiers. One entry per CDR3 protein, called by TCRdb with MiXCR from the PCR reads. Among about 610,000 distinct CDR3 sequences, over 9.5% were seen once, and the ten largest hold 3.5% to 5%.

The material sequenced was PBMCs from the stem cell graft donor, taken from the stem cell graft. The receptor's source is a human donor who donated a stem cell graft to a child with acute myeloid leukemia. The chain employs TRBV3-1 and TRBJ1-2; TRBD1 matches 8 bases. The chain's CDR3 is CASSQGGQGNNYGYTF. In DNA, the CDR3 is TGTGCCAGCAGCCAAGGTGGACAGGGTAATAACTATGGCTACACCTTC.